Listed below are T cell receptor beta chains from one sample, sequenced in a study of T cell responses to AZD1222 COVID-19 vaccine. The table came from immunoSEQ multiplex PCR; TCRdb's copy has only in-frame clones and leaves some out. The table lists 140,000 to 150,000 clones, approximately 83% of them singletons, with under 9.5% in the top ten. Sequences were derived from peripheral blood, sampled on day 0 of AZD1222 vaccination. These receptors came from an adult in good health. The CDR3 runs from the conserved cysteine through the conserved F or W. The D gene is left open where the match is weak. Rows give clone size only sometimes, using once, few, many, or a class for an expanded clone.

D,J,size,V,CDR3,DNA
TRBD1,TRBJ1-5,.,TRBV5-1,CASSWTGGGNQPQHF,TGCGCCAGCAGCTGGACAGGGGGAGGCAATCAGCCCCAGCATTTT
.,TRBJ1-2,.,TRBV27,CASSPKSRDNRGWGYTF,TGTGCCAGCAGTCCCAAATCCCGGGACAACCGCGGGTGGGGCTACACCTTC
TRBD1,TRBJ1-4,.,TRBV5-4,CASSSGDRGEKLFF,TGTGCAAGCAGCTCGGGGGACAGGGGTGAAAAACTGTTTTTT
.,TRBJ2-2,.,TRBV18,CASSPSRVGAGELFF,TGTGCCAGCTCTCCGTCCCGGGTAGGCGCCGGGGAGCTGTTTTTT
TRBD1,TRBJ2-1,.,TRBV30,CAWTRTGQGSREQFF,TGTGCCTGGACTAGGACGGGACAGGGATCGCGTGAGCAGTTCTTC
.,TRBJ1-6,.,TRBV10-3,CAISESKVQNSPLHF,TGTGCCATCAGTGAGTCGAAGGTGCAGAATTCACCCCTCCACTTT
.,TRBJ2-7,.,TRBV6-5,CASSFTSYEQYF,TGTGCCAGCAGTTTCACCTCCTACGAGCAGTACTTC
.,TRBJ1-1,.,TRBV5-1,CASSPLGYTEAFF,TGCGCCAGCAGCCCCTTGGGGTACACTGAAGCTTTCTTT
.,TRBJ2-5,.,TRBV11-2,CASSFPGAWETQYF,TGTGCCAGCAGCTTTCCCGGTGCCTGGGAGACCCAGTACTTC
TRBD1,TRBJ1-1,.,TRBV27,CASSPSAGTGLNTEAFF,TGTGCCAGCAGTCCCAGCGCCGGGACAGGGTTGAACACTGAAGCTTTCTTT
.,TRBJ1-2,.,TRBV19,CASSINPNYGYTF,TGTGCCAGTAGTATCAACCCTAACTATGGCTACACCTTC
TRBD1,TRBJ2-2,.,TRBV5-1,CASSSPGQGSAGELFF,TGCGCCAGCAGCTCCCCGGGACAGGGTAGCGCCGGGGAGCTGTTTTTT
.,TRBJ2-1,.,TRBV7-9,CASSLGALNEQFF,TGTGCCAGCAGCTTAGGTGCGCTCAATGAGCAGTTCTTC
.,TRBJ1-3,.,TRBV29-1,CSVSDLRASNTIYF,TGCAGCGTTTCGGACCTCCGGGCATCAAACACCATATATTTT
.,TRBJ1-4,.,TRBV18,CASSVEPSNEKLFF,TGTGCCAGCTCGGTAGAGCCGTCTAATGAAAAACTGTTTTTT
.,TRBJ2-3,.,TRBV6-5,CASSYQSAITDTQYF,TGTGCCAGCAGTTACCAGAGCGCGATCACAGATACGCAGTATTTT
.,TRBJ1-2,.,TRBV30,CAWSTGAKNYGYTF,TGTGCCTGGAGCACCGGGGCAAAAAACTATGGCTACACCTTC
TRBD1,TRBJ1-5,.,TRBV28,CASNDGTEVLPQHF,TGTGCCAGCAATGACGGGACAGAGGTTTTGCCCCAGCATTTT
TRBD2,TRBJ2-1,few,TRBV11-3,CASSLVSSGYNEQFF,TGTGCCAGCAGCTTAGTCTCTAGCGGATACAATGAGCAGTTCTTC
TRBD1,TRBJ2-1,.,TRBV19,CASSATGGFEQFF,TGTGCCAGTAGCGCGACAGGGGGTTTTGAGCAGTTCTTC
.,TRBJ1-2,.,TRBV6-2/TRBV6-3,CASSSPTGLANYGYTF,TGTGCCAGCAGTTCCCCGACAGGTTTAGCTAACTATGGCTACACCTTC
.,TRBJ1-1,once,TRBV5-1,CASSPTSGRAFF,TGCGCCAGCAGCCCCACCTCTGGGCGCGCTTTCTTT
TRBD1,TRBJ1-2,.,TRBV3-1/TRBV3-2,CASSEMTGHLYGYTF,TGTGCCAGCAGCGAAATGACAGGGCACCTCTATGGCTACACCTTC
.,TRBJ1-5,.,TRBV2,CASSGKRHTSNQPQHF,TGTGCCAGCAGTGGGAAACGACACACCAGCAATCAGCCCCAGCATTTT
.,TRBJ2-5,.,TRBV5-6,CASSPPWGGQSETQYF,TGTGCCAGCAGCCCCCCATGGGGGGGCCAGTCGGAGACCCAGTACTTC
.,TRBJ2-7,.,TRBV6-2/TRBV6-3,CASSHSAYEQYF,TGTGCCAGCAGCCATAGCGCCTACGAGCAGTACTTC
TRBD1,TRBJ2-7,.,TRBV27,CASSLGNRGHEQYF,TGTGCCAGCAGTTTGGGGAACAGGGGTCACGAGCAGTACTTC
TRBD2,TRBJ2-1,.,TRBV7-2,CASSPLAGGPGNEQFF,TGTGCCAGCAGCCCGCTAGCGGGAGGGCCTGGCAATGAGCAGTTCTTC